Below are 24 T cell receptor beta chains sequenced from a single sample in a study of prognosis after radiotherapy for stage I lung cancer. Genomic DNA served as the source from which two-round multiplex PCR generated TCR beta CDR3 amplicons. Initially, in first-round PCR, primers specific to each TRBV and TRBJ gene were used. TCRdb redid the calling of the multiplex PCR reads with MiXCR, one entry per CDR3 protein. The sample includes over 45,000 distinct CDR3 sequences, around 27% seen only once; the top ten take around 6.9%. This sample comprised PBMCs, obtained before or after stereotactic body radiation therapy (not recorded which). The receptors here all came from a donor aged 50 or older with non-small cell lung cancer.

This clonotype was observed at least ten times. The gene calls are TRBV7-3 and TRBJ1-3; possible D gene TRBD1, 5 bases. The CDR3 runs 15 residues. The V end lost 1 base, the J end lost 2 bases, and 9 bases lay between the germline ends. From germline, CDR1 is SGHTA and CDR2 FQGTGA. The DNA for the CDR3 is TGTGCCAGCAGCTTAAGGGGGGGTGCTGGAAACACCATATATTTT. Amino acid sequence: CASSLRGGAGNTIYF. The full variable domain, with the rest looked up from reference TRBV7-3 and TRBJ1-3, is GAGVSQTPSNKVTEKGKYVELRCDPISGHTALYWYRQSLGQGPEFLIYFQGTGAADDSGLPNDRFFAVRPEGSVSTLKIQRTERGDSAVYLCASSLRGGAGNTIYFGEGSWLTVV.

Of note for this clonotype: This clone may be a read error of a much larger clone one base away. CDR3 nucleotide sequence: TGCGCCAGCAGTTCCGAGCTGGCTGAGACCCAGTGCTTC. Translated: CASSSELAETQCF. The chain carries TRBV5-1 and TRBJ2-5; no clear D gene. This CDR3 comprises 13 residues. CDR1 is SGHRS, CDR2 YFSETQ, per germline.

The CDR3 DNA reads as TGTGCCAGCAGCCAAGGGTACGAGCAGTACTTC. Translated, it gives CASSQGYEQYF. The V gene is TRBV14, the J gene TRBJ2-7; no clear D. Trimming removed 1 base at V and 4 bases at J, with 2 bases between. Germline V gene sequence: CDR1 SGHDN, CDR2 FVKESK. This CDR3 contains 11 residues.

This clonotype is a singleton in its sample. An end of the junction differs from the germline gene, which may be a read error. The chain has TRBV5-4 and TRBJ2-1, with D maybe TRBD1 (5 bases). Germline V gene data show CDR1 as SGHNT and CDR2 as YYREEE (reference sequence). The CDR3 is 12 amino acids. In DNA, the CDR3 is TGTGCCACCAGCTTGGGGCAGACCCTATCAGTCTTC. Protein product: CATSLGQTLSVF.

About this clonotype itself: No conserved phenylalanine or tryptophan ends this CDR3, so it is likely a read error. CDR3 residues: CSARLTGSRGEQYL. Here the CDR3 DNA reads TGCAGTGCTAGACTGACAGGGAGTCGTGGCGAGCAGTACCTC. The chain uses TRBV20-1 and TRBJ2-7; 7 nucleotides line up with TRBD1. This CDR3 is 14 amino acids long. J lost 6 bases, V lost 2 bases, and 10 bases had no gene match. Germline CDR1 is DFQATT and CDR2 is SNEGSKA (reference sequence).

Remarks on this clonotype: One base separates it from a far larger clone, so it is likely a read error. This chain connects TRBV27 to TRBJ1-1; D might be TRBD1 (5 bases). The length of the CDR3 is 14 residues. Trimming stripped 6 bases from V and 5 bases from J, with 16 bases between. Germline CDR1 and CDR2: MNHEY and SMNVEV (reference sequence). As DNA, the CDR3 is TGTGCCAGCAGAGAAGGACATGCGTTAACTGAAGCTTTCTTT. It encodes CASREGHALTEAFF.

In the case of this clonotype: A much larger clone is a single base away; this may be a read error. The chain has TRBV7-8 and TRBJ1-1, with D possibly TRBD1 on 6 matching bases. V was trimmed by 8 bases and J by 4 bases, leaving 20 bases between them. The CDR3 is 15 amino acids. Germline V gives CDR1 SGHVS, CDR2 FQNEAQ. CDR3 amino acids: CASGVRYRVITEAFF. The CDR3 DNA reads as TGTGCCAGCGGAGTCAGGTACAGGGTGATCACTGAAGCTTTCTTT.

This clonotype was detected ten times or more. This chain joins TRBV7-3 and TRBJ2-1; 7 nucleotides agree with TRBD2. V was pared by 5 bases and J by 4 bases, with 8 bases of the junction left unmatched. CDR3 length: 15 amino acids. In germline, CDR1 is SGHTA, CDR2 FQGTGA. CDR3 nucleotide sequence: TGTGCCAGCAGCCCCCGGGACTATAGATACAATGAGCAGTTCTTC. Translated, it gives CASSPRDYRYNEQFF.

This clonotype has just one count. This rearrangement joins TRBV28 to TRBJ1-5; the D gene is possibly TRBD2 (6 bases). The J call is uncertain, as TRBJ2-3 better fits the DNA end. The germline V gene has CDR1 MDHEN and CDR2 SYDVKM. The CDR3 has 12 residues. The CDR3 DNA reads as TGTGCCAGCAGGGAAGCGGGTCATCCCCAGTATTTT. This translates into CASREAGHPQYF.

This clonotype was counted between two and nine times. The rearrangement links TRBV5-5 to TRBJ2-5, with D possibly TRBD2 on 5 matching bases. CDR1 and CDR2 (germline): SGHKS, YYEKEE (reference sequence). V lost 4 bases to trimming and J lost 2 bases, with 12 bases between them. CDR3 length: 14 amino acids. CDR3 protein: CASSLSGTQETQYF. The DNA of the CDR3 is TGTGCCAGCAGCCTGAGCGGCACTCAAGAGACCCAGTACTTC.

This clonotype appeared many times. The chain links TRBV20-1 to TRBJ2-7, with 8 bases that match TRBD1. Trimming removed 6 bases from V and 2 bases from J; junction bases left unmatched: 6. The CDR3 consists of 13 residues. The germline CDR1 and CDR2 sequences are DFQATT and SNEGSKA (reference sequence). The CDR3 coding sequence is TGCAGTGCCTCCGGGGACAGGCCCTACGAGCAGTACTTC. Encoded protein: CSASGDRPYEQYF.

The sample holds many counts of this clonotype. The V and J genes are TRBV12-3 or TRBV12-4 and TRBJ2-6; no clear D. Trimming pared 1 base from V and 1 base from J, leaving 8 bases between. The CDR3 runs 16 residues. The CDR3 loop is CASSLESASGANVLTF. The DNA of the CDR3 is TGTGCCAGCAGTTTAGAGTCCGCATCTGGGGCCAACGTCCTGACTTTC.

Many counts were recorded for this clonotype. This chain joins TRBV29-1 and TRBJ2-7; 11 nucleotides match TRBD1. Germline CDR1 reads SQVTM; CDR2 reads ANQGSEA. There are 11 residues in the CDR3. J lost 5 bases, V lost 7 bases, and 1 base had no gene match. CDR3 DNA sequence: TGCAGCGGGGGACAGGGGGACGAGCAGTACTTC. Protein: CSGGQGDEQYF.

This clonotype was observed at least ten times. The V and J genes are TRBV5-5 and TRBJ1-4; 11 bases agree with TRBD1. The J segment lost 3 bases and the V segment lost 4 bases, leaving 2 bases of the junction unmatched. Germline assignment: CDR1 SGHKS and CDR2 YYEKEE (reference sequence). The CDR3 contains 15 residues. The CDR3 nucleotides read TGTGCCAGCAGCAGGACAGGGGGCTCTAATGAAAAACTGTTTTTT. This translates into CASSRTGGSNEKLFF. Full variable domain (missing parts from reference TRBV5-5 and TRBJ1-4): DAGVTQSPTHLIKTRGQQVTLRCSPISGHKSVSWYQQVLGQGPQFIFQYYEKEERGRGNFPDRFSARQFPNYSSELNVNALLLGDSALYLCASSRTGGSNEKLFFGSGTQLSVL.

The chain is built from TRBV6-1 and TRBJ2-1; D assignment may be TRBD1 or TRBD2 (5 bases each). The CDR3 sequence is 12 residues long. Looked up from germline, CDR1 is MNHNS and CDR2 is SASEGT. V gave up 8 bases and J gave up 10 bases, with 15 bases separating them. The DNA for the CDR3 is TGTGCCAGCCAGACAGTAGCGACCGAGCAGTTCTTC. Translated: CASQTVATEQFF.

This clonotype was recorded a few times. V is TRBV5-4 and J is TRBJ2-1, with D tentatively TRBD2 (5 bases). Germline lookup yields CDR1 SGHNT and CDR2 YYREEE (reference sequence). The CDR3 consists of 15 residues. V lost 4 bases and J lost 2, with 13 bases in between. CDR3 amino acids: CASSPIEGTYNEQFF. CDR3 DNA sequence: TGTGCCAGCAGCCCGATTGAGGGAACCTACAATGAGCAGTTCTTC.

This clonotype was seen repeatedly, ten times or more. The rearrangement links TRBV28 to TRBJ1-1; D is uncertain. CDR3 length: 13 residues. Deletions cut 7 bases from V and 0 bases from J, with 9 bases between. Germline values: CDR1 MDHEN, CDR2 SYDVKM. CDR3 sequence: CASIRSVNTEAFF. The CDR3 DNA is TGTGCCAGCATCCGCAGTGTGAACACTGAAGCTTTCTTT.

This clonotype was recorded many times. The CDR3 loop reads CSASPDRANTEAFF. The CDR3 DNA reads as TGCAGTGCTAGCCCAGACAGGGCGAACACTGAAGCTTTCTTT. The rearrangement uses TRBV20-1 and TRBJ1-1; 7 nucleotides match TRBD1. V was pared by 3 bases and J by 1 base, with 5 bases of the junction left unmatched. The CDR3 spans 14 residues. Germline CDR1 reads DFQATT; CDR2 reads SNEGSKA (reference sequence).

This clonotype was seen at least ten times. The V gene is TRBV6-4, the J gene TRBJ2-7; tentative D call: TRBD2 (5 bases). Per the germline V gene, CDR1 is MRHNA and CDR2 is SNTAGT. V lost 6 bases and J lost 3, with 15 bases in between. The CDR3 totals 14 residues. This chain's CDR3 is CASSADGNGYEQYF. CDR3 in DNA: TGTGCCAGCAGCGCCGACGGGAACGGCTACGAGCAGTACTTC.

The CDR3: CAIRGTSGGTSTDTQYF. The DNA for the CDR3 is TGTGCCATCAGGGGGACTAGCGGGGGCACTAGCACAGATACGCAGTATTTT. The V call is TRBV10-3, the J call TRBJ2-3, with 14 bases matching TRBD2. Trimming took 6 bases from V and 0 from J; bases not matched to a gene: 5. The length of the CDR3 is 17 residues. The V gene's germline CDR1 is ENHRY and CDR2 SYGVKD.

Notes on this clonotype: This likely reflects a read error, since a far larger clone is one base away. The V gene is TRBV6-8, the J gene TRBJ1-2, with no clear D. Germline V gene lookup returns CDR1 MNHGY and CDR2 SAAAGT. This CDR3 contains 12 residues. CDR3 DNA sequence: TGTGCCAGCATCCGAGGTTTCTATGTCTACACCTTC. It encodes CASIRGFYVYTF.

This clonotype was recorded at least ten times. The chain combines TRBV11-3 with TRBJ2-1; 7 nucleotides agree with TRBD1. Losses at the gene ends were 2 bases for V and 2 bases for J; bases not matched to a gene: 6. The CDR3 covers 16 residues. Germline CDR1 SGHNT, CDR2 YENEEA. CDR3 sequence reads: CASSLRSGTAYNEQFF. Written as DNA, the CDR3 is TGTGCCAGCAGCTTAAGATCGGGGACAGCCTACAATGAGCAGTTCTTC.

This clonotype has ten or more counts. The chain is built from TRBV12-3 or TRBV12-4 and TRBJ2-7, with TRBD2 identical over 12 bases. The CDR3 contains 14 residues. The V gene end was trimmed by 5 bases and the J gene end by 1 base; junction bases not matched to a gene: 0. CDR3 sequence (DNA): TGTGCCAGCAGTGGGACTAGCGGGTCCTACGAGCAGTACTTC. Translating it yields CASSGTSGSYEQYF.

A note on this clonotype: Given a much more abundant clone one base away, this may be a read error. The CDR3, as DNA: TGTGCCAGCAGCCAAGATAGTATAACCAAAAACATTCAGTACTTC. Its translation: CASSQDSITKNIQYF. The gene calls are TRBV4-2 and TRBJ2-4; no reliable D call. With 0 bases removed from V and 2 bases from J, the gap between germline ends came to 8 bases. Germline values: CDR1 LGHNA, CDR2 YNFKEQ. The CDR3 is 15 residues long.